Presented here are 22 T cell receptor beta chains from one specimen sequenced in a study of T cells after yellow fever vaccination. One entry per CDR3 protein results from TCRdb running MiXCR on the 5' RACE reads. Of around 340,000 distinct CDR3 sequences detected, 8% to 10% appear once; the ten largest clones hold about 20%. The sequenced sample was PBMCs, obtained on the day of the first yellow fever vaccination. These receptors all stem from a man aged 18 to 35 who received the YFV17D yellow fever vaccine.

The chain couples TRBV9 to TRBJ2-3; D is unclear. The V gene lost 0 bases and the J gene lost 6 bases, with 14 bases spanning the gap. The CDR3 runs 15 residues. In germline, CDR1 is SGDLS, CDR2 YYNGEE. The CDR3 loop reads CASSVEGRARDTQYF. The DNA of the CDR3 is TGTGCCAGCAGCGTAGAGGGCCGAGCCCGGGATACGCAGTATTTT.

In its sample, this clonotype was seen many times. The CDR3 protein is CASSLNGGGPDTQYF. The CDR3 DNA sequence: TGTGCCAGCAGCCTTAACGGTGGGGGGCCAGATACGCAGTATTTT. The J gene is TRBJ2-3, the V gene TRBV7-2; D is possibly TRBD1 or TRBD2 (6 bases each). The V gene's germline CDR1 is SGHTA and CDR2 FQGNSA. The CDR3 sequence is 15 residues long. Trimming removed 5 bases from V and 4 bases from J, with 16 bases in between.

This clonotype was found many times. CDR3 amino acids: CASSFNGYQPQHF. The CDR3 DNA is TGTGCCAGCAGTTTTAACGGATATCAGCCCCAGCATTTT. The chain combines TRBV12-3 or TRBV12-4 with TRBJ1-5; unclear D gene. V was pared by 3 bases and J by 5 bases, with 8 bases between. The CDR3 totals 13 residues.

This clonotype occurred a few times. The chain employs TRBV6-5 and TRBJ2-3; 8 bases fit TRBD2. V dropped 5 bases and J dropped 4; count of bases not matched to a gene: 8. Germline CDR1 and CDR2: MNHEY and SVGAGI. The CDR3 spans 15 residues. CDR3: CASSIRGGGADTQYF. DNA for the CDR3: TGTGCCAGCAGTATACGGGGGGGTGGCGCAGATACGCAGTATTTT.

V gene TRBV27 combines with J gene TRBJ2-7; 7 bases match TRBD2. The germline V gene encodes CDR1 MNHEY and CDR2 SMNVEV (reference sequence). The CDR3 contains 14 residues. J gave up 6 bases and V 10 bases, and 15 bases lay outside the gene matches. The CDR3 region has the DNA TGTGCCACCTCTTACCCTAGCGGAGACAGCGAGCAGTACGTC. It codes for CATSYPSGDSEQYV.

V gene TRBV7-9 combines with J gene TRBJ2-3; the D call may be TRBD1 or TRBD2 (5 bases each). This CDR3 is 16 amino acids long. Per germline, CDR1 SEHNR and CDR2 FQNEAQ (reference sequence). V shed 5 bases and J shed 2 bases, with 17 bases lying between them. The CDR3 coding sequence is TGTGCCAGCAGCACACTCCGGGGCCCCGTCACAGATACGCAGTATTTT. Its translation is CASSTLRGPVTDTQYF.

The chain combines TRBV5-1 with TRBJ2-1, with TRBD2 matching over 13 bases. There are 19 residues in the CDR3. From germline, CDR1 is SGHRS and CDR2 YFSETQ. The junction had 10 bases not matched to a gene; V was cut back by 0 bases and J by 4 bases. The CDR3 spells CASSLDPTSGGTNYNEQFF. The CDR3, as DNA: TGCGCCAGCAGCTTGGACCCGACTAGCGGGGGGACAAATTACAATGAGCAGTTCTTC.

This clonotype has more than one count but fewer than ten. V and J are TRBV11-2 and TRBJ2-1; D gene unclear. CDR1 SGHAT and CDR2 FQNNGV come from the germline V gene. V was pared by 0 bases and J by 3 bases, with 12 bases between. CDR3 length equals 16 residues. CDR3 bases: TGTGCCAGCAGCTTAGATTTGGTCTTAATCTACAATGAGCAGTTCTTC. The encoded protein is CASSLDLVLIYNEQFF.

This clonotype was observed a handful of times. The CDR3 DNA reads TGCAGCGGCTCTTGGGAGGCGAACACCGGGGAGCTGTTTTTT. Encoded protein: CSGSWEANTGELFF. The V call is TRBV29-1, the J call TRBJ2-2; a possible D gene is TRBD2 (6 bases). Germline V gene lookup returns CDR1 SQVTM and CDR2 ANQGSEA. The CDR3 totals 14 residues. Trimming took 7 bases from V and 0 from J, leaving 12 bases between them.

The rearrangement uses TRBV27 and TRBJ2-5; TRBD2 aligns across 8 bases. The CDR3 runs 16 residues. The V gene's germline CDR1 is MNHEY and CDR2 SMNVEV (reference sequence). The V segment lost 4 bases and the J segment 2 bases; nucleotides outside the gene matches: 9. CDR3 nucleotide sequence: TGTGCCAGCAGTTCTCTAGCGGGTCATACTCAAGAGACCCAGTACTTC. Its protein is CASSSLAGHTQETQYF.

The rearrangement uses TRBV5-6 and TRBJ2-1; D perhaps matches TRBD2 (6 bases). The J call is doubtful: the DNA matches TRBJ2-7 better. CDR3 length equals 12 residues. CDR1 and CDR2 from the germline V gene are SGHDT and YYEEEE. The DNA of the CDR3 is TGTGCCAGCACCCTGACTAGTGATGAGCAGTACTTC. It translates to CASTLTSDEQYF.

The V call is TRBV5-5, the J call TRBJ2-3; D is unclear. The CDR3 totals 17 residues. CDR1 is SGHKS and CDR2 is YYEKEE in the germline V gene (reference sequence). V lost 3 bases and J 4 bases, leaving 21 bases between the germline ends. CDR3: CASSSGWQPASPDTQYF. DNA for the CDR3: TGTGCCAGCAGCTCAGGATGGCAGCCGGCTAGTCCAGATACGCAGTATTTT.

This clonotype was counted a few times. J is TRBJ2-2 and V is TRBV6-2 or TRBV6-3; D call uncertain. CDR1 MNHEY and CDR2 SVGEGT come from the germline V gene. The CDR3 consists of 12 residues. The ends were cut back, 6 bases at V and 5 bases at J, with 7 bases in the middle. The CDR3 DNA reads TGTGCCAGCAGGTCCTCTACCGGGGAGCTGTTTTTT. This encodes CASRSSTGELFF.

The J gene is TRBJ1-1, the V gene TRBV7-6; 7 bases align to TRBD1. The CDR3 sequence is 13 residues long. Germline V lookup: CDR1 SGHVS, CDR2 FNYEAQ. Trimming cost V 6 bases and J 5 bases; bases outside gene matches: 6. DNA for the CDR3: TGTGCCAGCAGGCGACAGGGTCGGACTGAAGCTTTCTTT. This codes for CASRRQGRTEAFF.

The chain combines TRBV24-1 with TRBJ2-3; D is possibly TRBD1 (6 bases). The V gene's germline CDR1 is KGHDR and CDR2 SFDVKD. This CDR3 has 14 amino acids. V lost 1 base to trimming and J lost 3 bases, with 7 bases between them. The CDR3 bases are TGTGCCACCAGTGATTTTCAGGGGACAGATACGCAGTATTTT. Amino acids: CATSDFQGTDTQYF.

This clonotype was counted many times. J is TRBJ2-2 and V is TRBV19; D may match TRBD1 or TRBD2 (6 bases each). Germline V CDR1 and CDR2: LNHDA, SQIVND (reference sequence). V was cut by 6 bases and J by 4 bases, with 24 bases left in between. This CDR3 spans 18 amino acids. CDR3 loop: CASRLRASTEGGTGELFF. The CDR3 nucleotides are TGTGCCAGTAGGCTTCGGGCAAGTACAGAGGGGGGCACCGGGGAGCTGTTTTTT.

This chain connects TRBV4-3 to TRBJ2-7; 11 nucleotides line up with TRBD1. Losses at the gene ends were 4 bases for V and 0 bases for J; bases not matched to a gene: 8. The CDR3 consists of 17 residues. Germline CDR1 is LGHNA and CDR2 is YSLEER. Written as DNA, the CDR3 is TGCGCCAGCAGCCCTCGGGACAGGGGGAAAAGCTCCTACGAGCAGTACGTC. Its protein is CASSPRDRGKSSYEQYV.

This clonotype was seen more than once but under ten times. V and J are TRBV5-1 and TRBJ1-6; 8 bases fit TRBD1. Germline V lookup: CDR1 SGHRS, CDR2 YFSETQ. Germline trimming cut 4 bases from V and 5 bases from J; bases unmatched to any gene: 11. There are 17 residues in the CDR3. The CDR3 spells CASSPYVGDRNNSPLHF. For the CDR3, the DNA is TGCGCCAGCAGCCCTTACGTCGGGGACAGGAATAATTCACCCCTCCACTTT.

This clonotype came up a few times. The chain is built from TRBV28 and TRBJ1-2; maybe TRBD1 (6 bases). With 3 bases removed from V and 3 bases from J, the gap between germline ends came to 17 bases. There are 16 residues in the CDR3. Germline CDR1 MDHEN, CDR2 SYDVKM. The CDR3 spells CASSFRATGKDYGYTF. The CDR3, as DNA: TGTGCCAGCAGTTTTCGTGCGACAGGAAAGGACTATGGCTACACCTTC.

This clonotype was recorded at least ten times. The rearrangement joins TRBV5-1 to TRBJ1-1; D might be TRBD1 (5 bases). CDR1 and CDR2 (germline): SGHRS, YFSETQ. CDR3 length equals 14 residues. V shed 0 bases and J shed 4 bases, with 10 bases lying between them. CDR3 DNA sequence: TGCGCCAGCAGCTTGGCCCCAGGGACCACTGAAGCTTTCTTT. Protein sequence: CASSLAPGTTEAFF.

The chain recombines TRBV7-2 with TRBJ1-1; 9 nucleotides align to TRBD1. Germline V CDR1 and CDR2: SGHTA, FQGNSA. With V trimmed by 8 bases and J by 2 bases, 6 bases remained unmatched. This CDR3 spans 14 amino acids. CDR3 amino acids: CASVTGGPNTEAFF. CDR3 DNA sequence: TGTGCCAGCGTCACAGGGGGCCCTAACACTGAAGCTTTCTTT.

The chain uses TRBV5-1 and TRBJ1-3; D unclear. The CDR3 extends over 16 amino acids. Trimming removed 5 bases from V and 3 bases from J, with 18 bases in between. Germline V gives CDR1 SGHRS, CDR2 YFSETQ. This CDR3 is CASRPMAANFGNTIYF. CDR3 DNA sequence: TGCGCCAGCAGACCCATGGCTGCCAACTTTGGAAACACCATATATTTT.